This TCR beta chain was sequenced in a study of human T cells and chemical hapten exposure. TCRdb independently ran MiXCR on the RACE reads; one entry per CDR3 protein. The sample yields some 52,000 distinct CDR3 sequences, approximately 9.9% seen once. The time point here: patch test 3, about 24 weeks after DPC sensitization. Regarding treatment: therapeutic diphenylcyclopropenone sensitization with weekly scalp DPC. Total RNA was isolated from whole blood that had not been fractionated. The CDR3 has 16 residues. V shed 4 bases, J shed 7 bases, and the junction held 8 bases outside the gene matches. The germline CDR1 and CDR2 sequences are SGHTA and FQGTGA.

This chain joins TRBV7-3 and TRBJ2-2; 11 bases align to TRBD1. This clonotype was sampled from a woman between 40 and 50 years old with alopecia areata. Some clones in this sample may be carry-over from other donors' samples. Sequenced material: whole blood, taken in connection with sensitization to the hapten diphenylcyclopropenone (DPC). The CDR3 spells CASSSTDRGRIGELFF. The CDR3 bases are TGTGCCAGCAGCTCCACGGACAGGGGGCGTATCGGGGAGCTGTTTTTT.